These 28 T cell receptor beta chains came from one sample sequenced in a study of cytomegalovirus exposure and HLA in healthy donors. Primers included in the PCR were 60 Vbeta and 13 Jbeta primers. Sequencing used immunoSEQ multiplex PCR; TCRdb keeps in-frame clones, though not all of them. The sample consists of fewer than 200,000 clones, 60% to 75% of them appearing once. Specimen: PBMCs. The receptors were gathered from a woman between 50 and 59 years old in good health and CMV-seropositive.

This clone came up once. CDR3 amino acids: CASSSTGGPETGELFF. The CDR3 region has the DNA TGTGCCAGCAGCTCGACGGGGGGGCCGGAGACCGGGGAGCTGTTTTTT. The chain is built from TRBV7-9 and TRBJ2-2, with TRBD2 identical over 8 bases. V dropped 4 bases and J dropped 5; count of bases not matched to a gene: 9. Germline-derived CDR1 and CDR2 are SEHNR and FQNEAQ (reference sequence). This CDR3 region has 16 residues.

The gene calls are TRBV7-8 and TRBJ1-6; TRBD1 agrees at 9 bases. The germline CDR1 and CDR2 sequences are SGHVS and FQNEAQ. The junction had 16 bases not matched to a gene; V was cut back by 2 bases and J by 14 bases. This CDR3 is 17 amino acids long. The CDR3 region is CASSLRMPTGTGFSLHF. The CDR3 bases are TGTGCCAGCAGCTTACGAATGCCGACCGGGACAGGGTTTTCCCTCCACTTT.

The chain recombines TRBV4-2 with TRBJ2-3, with D possibly being TRBD2 (5 bases). The length of the CDR3 is 13 residues. Trimming left V 0 bases short and J 9 bases short, with 10 bases between. Germline values: CDR1 LGHNA, CDR2 YNFKEQ. CDR3 protein: CASSQDSRETQYF. CDR3 nucleotide sequence: TGTGCCAGCAGCCAAGACTCTAGGGAGACGCAGTATTTT.

This rearrangement joins TRBV6-5 to TRBJ2-5; 8 nucleotides align to TRBD2. Germline loops: CDR1 MNHEY, CDR2 SVGAGI. V was pared by 0 bases and J by 2 bases, with 5 bases of the junction left unmatched. The CDR3 totals 16 residues. CDR3 loop: CASSYSKRGQQETQYF. The DNA of the CDR3 is TGTGCCAGCAGTTACTCTAAGCGGGGGCAACAAGAGACCCAGTACTTC.

Only a few counts were recorded for this clone. The gene calls are TRBV4-2 and TRBJ1-2; no definite D call. The germline V gene has CDR1 LGHNA and CDR2 YNFKEQ. The CDR3 sequence is 14 residues long. The germline V and J ends were trimmed by 7 bases and 3 bases, with 15 bases remaining between them. CDR3 bases: TGTGCCAGCAACTCAAGAGCCGGGGACTATGGCTACACCTTC. Encoded protein: CASNSRAGDYGYTF.

The CDR3 coding sequence is TGTGCCAGCAGTTTCACCACTAGGGCCGGGGAGCTGTTTTTT. The encoded protein is CASSFTTRAGELFF. V is TRBV27 and J is TRBJ2-2, with D possibly being TRBD2 (5 bases). CDR3 length: 14 amino acids. CDR1 is MNHEY, CDR2 SMNVEV, per germline (reference sequence). V lost 3 bases, J lost 6 bases, and 11 bases lay in between.

The V call is TRBV7-6, the J call TRBJ2-7; a possible D gene is TRBD2 (6 bases). The CDR3 spans 14 residues. The V and J ends lost 1 base and 3 bases respectively, with 10 bases between them. The germline V gene encodes CDR1 SGHVS and CDR2 FNYEAQ. The chain's CDR3 is CASSLEEGLYEQYF. The CDR3 DNA is TGTGCCAGCAGCTTAGAGGAGGGGCTCTACGAGCAGTACTTC.

This clone was detected only once. The chain employs TRBV9 and TRBJ2-3; TRBD1 aligns across 7 bases. V shed 0 bases, J shed 4 bases, and the junction held 20 bases outside the gene matches. The CDR3 runs to 20 residues. Germline-derived CDR1 and CDR2 are SGDLS and YYNGEE. CDR3 sequence: CASSVAGRGQGRKNSDTQYF. The CDR3 DNA reads TGTGCCAGCAGCGTAGCGGGAAGGGGGCAGGGACGAAAAAATTCAGATACGCAGTATTTT.

This sequence joins TRBV18 and TRBJ1-4; 8 nucleotides match TRBD1. Germline V gene lookup returns CDR1 KGHSH and CDR2 LQKENI. V was clipped by 6 bases and J by 9 bases; unmatched bases: 12. The CDR3 is 15 amino acids. The CDR3 loop reads CASSPLAQGAQKLFF. CDR3 DNA sequence: TGTGCCAGCTCCCCGCTCGCCCAGGGGGCTCAAAAACTGTTTTTT.

The DNA of the CDR3 is TGTGCCAGCAATGACAACGAGGGGACTCCCCAGCATTTT. Residues: CASNDNEGTPQHF. The chain uses TRBV2 and TRBJ1-5; D is perhaps TRBD1 (5 bases). V was clipped by 7 bases and J by 10 bases, with 17 bases between them. CDR1 and CDR2 from the germline V gene are SNHLY and FYNNEI. CDR3 length: 13 residues.

The chain joins TRBV9 to TRBJ1-3, with D possibly being TRBD1 (5 bases). The germline CDR1 and CDR2 sequences are SGDLS and YYNGEE. The CDR3 loop spans 16 amino acids. The V gene lost 2 bases and the J gene lost 0 bases, with 12 bases spanning the gap. CDR3 loop: CASSVTDGHSGNTIYF. The CDR3, as DNA: TGTGCCAGCAGCGTCACGGACGGACACTCTGGAAACACCATATATTTT.

On this clone itself: The CDR3 carries no conserved terminal phenylalanine or tryptophan, so it likely arises from a read error. The rearrangement links TRBV7-9 to TRBJ2-2; TRBD2 agrees at 12 bases. The junction had 2 bases not matched to a gene; V was cut back by 3 bases and J by 0 bases. The CDR3 sequence is 17 residues long. Germline assignment: CDR1 SEHNR and CDR2 FQNEAQ (reference sequence). CDR3: CASSFRLAGANTGELFL. In nucleotides, the CDR3 is TGTGCCAGCAGCTTTAGACTAGCGGGGGCGAACACCGGGGAGCTGTTTCTT.

The DNA for the CDR3 is TGTGCCAGCAGATCTACAGGGCTTGGTGAAAAACTGTTTTTT. Its translation is CASRSTGLGEKLFF. This chain links TRBV6-5 with TRBJ1-4; TRBD1 might be the D (6 bases). V was shortened by 6 bases and J by 7 bases, with 15 bases between the two germline ends. Germline V gene sequence: CDR1 MNHEY, CDR2 SVGAGI. This CDR3 spans 14 amino acids.

The rearrangement joins TRBV5-1 to TRBJ1-5; D unclear. With 4 bases removed from V and 4 bases from J, the gap between germline ends came to 15 bases. Germline CDR1 is SGHRS and CDR2 is YFSETQ. CDR3 size: 15 residues. The CDR3 DNA is TGCGCCAGCAGCCCCGTTTCTAGCTCAAATCAGCCCCAGCATTTT. Translated, it gives CASSPVSSSNQPQHF. Full variable domain (rest looked up from reference TRBV5-1 and TRBJ1-5): KAGVTQTPRYLIKTRGQQVTLSCSPISGHRSVSWYQQTPGQGLQFLFEYFSETQRNKGNFPGRFSGRQFSNSRSEMNVSTLELGDSALYLCASSPVSSSNQPQHFGDGTRLSIL.

The rearrangement links TRBV7-9 to TRBJ2-3; D is perhaps TRBD2 (6 bases). CDR1 and CDR2 from the germline V gene are SEHNR and FQNEAQ (reference sequence). The CDR3 loop spans 16 amino acids. V shed 3 bases and J shed 0 bases, with 13 bases lying between them. The CDR3 spells CASSFLEGPSTDTQYF. CDR3 DNA sequence: TGTGCCAGCAGCTTTTTGGAGGGGCCTAGCACAGATACGCAGTATTTT.

This chain links TRBV5-1 with TRBJ2-6; no firm D call. V lost 1 base to trimming and J lost 0 bases, with 8 bases between them. Looked up from germline, CDR1 is SGHRS and CDR2 is YFSETQ. This CDR3 has 16 residues. Here the CDR3 reads CASSLTAASGANVLTF. DNA for the CDR3: TGCGCCAGCAGCTTGACAGCAGCCTCTGGGGCCAACGTCCTGACTTTC.

The V gene is TRBV7-9, the J gene TRBJ2-7; 7 nucleotides align to TRBD1. Trimming took 5 bases from V and 5 from J; bases not matched to a gene: 3. Germline CDR1 reads SEHNR; CDR2 reads FQNEAQ (reference sequence). The CDR3 is 12 amino acids. The CDR3 sequence: CASSLTGDEQYF. CDR3 sequence (DNA): TGTGCCAGCAGCCTAACAGGGGACGAGCAGTACTTC.

The chain employs TRBV10-1 and TRBJ1-1, with 7 nucleotides matching TRBD1. The CDR3 has 13 amino acids. Looked up from germline, CDR1 is WNHNN and CDR2 is SYGVQD (reference sequence). V trimming: 9 bases; J trimming: 4 bases; junction bases outside the gene matches: 8. CDR3: CARTGLVGTEAFF. The CDR3, as DNA: TGCGCCAGGACAGGGCTTGTAGGCACTGAAGCTTTCTTT.

The table lists this clone with a few counts. This chain joins TRBV5-6 and TRBJ1-1, with D uncertain. Trimming took 3 bases from V and 3 from J, leaving 15 bases between them. Germline CDR1 is SGHDT and CDR2 is YYEEEE. There are 15 residues in the CDR3. The CDR3 is CASSSMVPADTEAFF. In DNA form, the CDR3 reads TGTGCCAGCAGCTCCATGGTCCCCGCGGACACTGAAGCTTTCTTT. The full variable domain, its missing parts supplied by reference TRBV5-6 and TRBJ1-1, is DAGVTQSPTHLIKTRGQQVTLRCSPKSGHDTVSWYQQALGQGPQFIFQYYEEEERQRGNFPDRFSGHQFPNYSSELNVNALLLGDSALYLCASSSMVPADTEAFFGQGTRLTVV.

The J gene is TRBJ2-1, the V gene TRBV5-4; tentative D call: TRBD2 (7 bases). V was pared by 1 base and J by 8 bases, with 13 bases between. Germline assignment: CDR1 SGHNT and CDR2 YYREEE (reference sequence). The CDR3 consists of 14 residues. Here the CDR3 DNA reads TGTGCCAGCAGCTTGTTTAGGGGGGGGGATGAGCAGTTCTTC. Protein product: CASSLFRGGDEQFF.

This clone has only a few counts. The V gene is TRBV5-1, the J gene TRBJ2-7; tentatively, D is TRBD1 (5 bases). The CDR3 has 15 residues. Trimming took 0 bases from V and 4 from J, leaving 14 bases between them. CDR1 and CDR2 from the germline V gene are SGHRS and YFSETQ. This CDR3 reads CASSLGDVRDYEQYF. DNA of the CDR3: TGCGCCAGCAGCTTGGGAGATGTCAGGGATTACGAGCAGTACTTC.

The chain uses TRBV4-1 and TRBJ1-2; TRBD1 matches at 12 bases. The germline gives CDR1 MGHRA, CDR2 YSYEKL. V lost 1 base to trimming and J lost 5 bases; unmatched junction nucleotides: 5. The CDR3 totals 16 residues. The CDR3: CASSQGGDRGRYGYTF. In DNA form, the CDR3 reads TGCGCCAGCAGCCAAGGGGGGGACAGGGGGCGATATGGCTACACCTTC.

The CDR3 sequence is CASSQDGDYGYTF. The CDR3 DNA is TGCGCCAGCAGCCAAGACGGGGACTATGGCTACACCTTC. The rearrangement joins TRBV5-1 to TRBJ1-2; D is undetermined. The CDR3 sequence is 13 residues long. CDR1 is SGHRS, CDR2 YFSETQ, per germline. V lost 4 bases and J 3 bases, leaving 10 bases between the germline ends.

This clone was counted only a few times. The J gene is TRBJ2-7, the V gene TRBV19, with no clear D. Germline lookup yields CDR1 LNHDA and CDR2 SQIVND (reference sequence). The V end was cut by 4 bases, the J end by 2 bases, with 15 bases between. There are 15 residues in the CDR3. The CDR3 DNA reads TGTGCCAGTAGTAATGTGGCGGATATTGCCTACGAGCAGTACTTC. Protein sequence: CASSNVADIAYEQYF.

The V gene is TRBV7-9, the J gene TRBJ1-4, with D unresolved. This CDR3 spans 14 amino acids. V lost 0 bases and J 4 bases, leaving 6 bases between the germline ends. Germline lookup yields CDR1 SEHNR and CDR2 FQNEAQ (reference sequence). This CDR3 reads CASSLAYSNEKLFF. CDR3 bases: TGTGCCAGCAGCTTAGCTTATAGTAATGAAAAACTGTTTTTT.

The CDR3 region is CASSSSGLANNEQFF. For the CDR3, the DNA is TGTGCCAGCAGCAGTAGCGGGCTAGCAAACAATGAGCAGTTCTTC. The V and J genes are TRBV5-5 and TRBJ2-1; 7 bases are shared with TRBD2. The CDR3 has 15 amino acids. The germline CDR1 and CDR2 sequences are SGHKS and YYEKEE (reference sequence). Germline trimming cut 4 bases from V and 5 bases from J; bases unmatched to any gene: 9.

This chain connects TRBV5-1 to TRBJ2-3; 8 bases agree with TRBD1. Germline CDR1 and CDR2: SGHRS and YFSETQ. After removal of 6 bases from V and 2 bases from J, the junction contained 5 bases not matched to a gene. CDR3 length equals 14 residues. CDR3: CASTTTGATDTQYF. DNA for the CDR3: TGCGCCAGCACCACGACAGGGGCCACAGATACGCAGTATTTT. The complete variable domain, with remaining parts taken from reference TRBV5-1 and TRBJ2-3, reads KAGVTQTPRYLIKTRGQQVTLSCSPISGHRSVSWYQQTPGQGLQFLFEYFSETQRNKGNFPGRFSGRQFSNSRSEMNVSTLELGDSALYLCASTTTGATDTQYFGPGTRLTVL.

This clone was found once. This chain links TRBV5-1 with TRBJ2-4, with D possibly being TRBD2 (5 bases). Germline-derived CDR1 and CDR2 are SGHRS and YFSETQ. The CDR3 spans 17 residues. V dropped 0 bases and J dropped 2 bases, with 15 bases sitting between them. Here the CDR3 DNA reads TGCGCCAGCAGCTTGGTTTGGGCATCGGGGTCCAAAAACATTCAGTACTTC. It codes for CASSLVWASGSKNIQYF.